The present entry profiles one T cell receptor beta chain with its context. This clonotype came up many times. What this receptor recognizes is not known. There are no base qualities to consult, and no much larger clone falls within one base. Its CDR3 holds 14 amino acids, cysteine through phenylalanine. Only the CDR3 region is kept as DNA, spanning 42 bases read in frame from base 1. The junction shows trimming of 2 bases on V and 5 bases on J, and the gene matches do not reach 4 bases of it. CDR1 SGHVS and CDR2 FNYEAQ are derived from the germline V gene. Library preparation was by PCR. The sequencing machine was an Illumina HiSeq 2500. Molecular barcoding was employed in the preparation of TCR libraries, with unique molecular identifiers being used to normalize TCRbeta repertoire quantification. TCRdb reanalyzed the raw reads on its own, using fastp at Q25 for trimming and MiXCR for clone calling, and kept in-frame beta chains. Entries are consolidated by CDR3 protein sequence, retaining the most common genes and DNA. For this sample there are about 500,000 distinct CDR3 sequences; approximately 10% appear just once. 11% to 15% of the sample is taken by the ten largest.

The treatment or condition label on this specimen signifies: allogeneic hematopoietic cell transplantation with graft depleted of TCRalphabeta T cells and CD19 B cells. TCRalphabeta/CD19-depleted allogeneic hematopoietic cell grafts were given to the transplant recipients, all of whom were children. The data originate from a study of T-cell reconstitution after alpha-beta-depleted transplantation in children (dated by TCRdb to the mid-2010s). For the study in its entirety: Using TCR repertoire profiling, the study quantitatively followed how T-cell immune reconstitution unfolded in children after TCRalphabeta/CD19-depleted allogeneic hematopoietic cell transplantation.

The study at large found these results: Over subsequent months, a decline in hyperexpanded clone frequencies was noted, and after one year, T-cell counts and TCRbeta diversity were mostly ascribed to newly produced T cells. About two months after transplant, the apparently early recovery of alphabetaT-cell counts reportedly depended on just several hundred clones that had expanded rapidly and came from non-depleted graft cells. In some patients, the high TCRbeta diversity seen at day 60 was put down to recipient T cells and intrathymic progenitors that had survived conditioning.

Source: PBMCs, mostly from graft donor cells, taken 180 days after TCRalphabeta/CD19-depleted stem cell transplant. This sequence was found in a female patient aged 2-10 years who had a stem cell transplant for aplastic anemia, so the T cells may come from the graft donor. The chain links TRBV7-6 with TRBJ2-5, with 8 central nucleotides matching TRBD2. At the DNA level, the sequence is TGTGCCAGCAGCTTACCGTCGGGGGGGGAGACCCAGTACTTC. It translates as CASSLPSGGETQYF. With the rest looked up from the reference TRBV7-6 and TRBJ2-5 genes rather than sequenced, the full variable domain is GAGVSQSPRYKVTKRGQDVALRCDPISGHVSLYWYRQALGQGPEFLTYFNYEAQQDKSGLPNDRFSAERPEGSISTLTIQRTEQRDSAMYRCASSLPSGGETQYFGPGTRLLVL.